This is a list of T cell receptor beta chains from one sample in a study of T cells after yellow fever vaccination. One entry per CDR3 protein, called by TCRdb with MiXCR from the 5' RACE reads. This sample has about 120,000 distinct CDR3 sequences, with 7.2% found just once. The input for sequencing was CD4+ T cells sorted from PBMCs, taken about 41 days after the first yellow fever vaccination. These TCRs come from a man in his late teens or twenties who received the YFV17D yellow fever vaccine. The CDR3 runs from the conserved cysteine through the conserved F or W. Each record gives: J gene, V gene, D gene, clone size, CDR3 length, CDR3 protein, CDR3 DNA. The D gene is left open where the match is weak. Expanded clones are given a class, and other clones once, few, many or no size at all.

TRBJ1-4 | TRBV29-1 | NA | few | 12 | CSAETDNEKLFF | TGCAGCGCCGAGACTGACAATGAAAAACTGTTTTTT
TRBJ2-1 | TRBV5-6 | TRBD2 | many | 16 | CASRRLRRGRFNEQFF | TGTGCCAGCAGACGCCTCCGGCGGGGGAGGTTCAATGAGCAGTTCTTC
TRBJ1-5 | TRBV12-3/TRBV12-4 | NA | many | 13 | CASTGRGGQPQHF | TGTGCCAGCACTGGACGGGGGGGTCAGCCCCAGCATTTT
TRBJ1-1 | TRBV5-1 | NA | many | 14 | CASRLQTGYTEAFF | TGCGCCAGCAGGCTTCAAACAGGCTACACTGAAGCTTTCTTT
TRBJ2-5 | TRBV20-1 | TRBD2 | many | 17 | CSARDFGQRGAQETQYF | TGCAGTGCTAGAGATTTTGGCCAGCGGGGGGCCCAAGAGACCCAGTACTTC
TRBJ2-5 | TRBV19 | NA | NA | 14 | CASSHSGVQETQYF | TGTGCCAGTAGTCACTCGGGGGTCCAAGAGACCCAGTACTTC
TRBJ1-5 | TRBV19 | TRBD1 | many | 15 | CASGLPRTGDQPQHF | TGTGCCAGTGGCCTACCCCGGACAGGGGATCAGCCCCAGCATTTT
TRBJ2-5 | TRBV28 | TRBD1 | many | 20 | CASRGYGRFQDRGNGETQYF | TGTGCCAGCAGGGGATACGGGCGTTTCCAGGACAGGGGGAATGGTGAGACCCAGTACTTC
TRBJ2-1 | TRBV28 | NA | many | 14 | CASSLQGFSNEQFF | TGTGCCAGCAGTTTGCAGGGTTTCAGCAATGAGCAGTTCTTC
TRBJ2-3 | TRBV20-1 | NA | many | 14 | CSAGRRVSTDTQYF | TGCAGTGCTGGAAGGAGGGTGAGCACAGATACGCAGTATTTT
TRBJ2-2 | TRBV5-1 | NA | many | 14 | CASMVTVNTGELFF | TGCGCCAGCATGGTAACAGTTAACACCGGGGAGCTGTTTTTT
TRBJ2-1 | TRBV4-1 | NA | many | 17 | CASSQEGLSNLGNEQFF | TGCGCCAGCAGCCAAGAAGGACTCTCAAACCTAGGAAATGAGCAGTTCTTC
TRBJ2-5 | TRBV18 | NA | many | 14 | CASSPPGSQETQYF | TGTGCCAGCTCACCACCGGGCAGCCAAGAGACCCAGTACTTC
TRBJ2-3 | TRBV20-1 | NA | many | 15 | CSARNAARGADTQYF | TGCAGTGCTAGAAACGCGGCCCGAGGCGCAGATACGCAGTATTTT
TRBJ2-5 | TRBV7-3 | TRBD1 | many | 13 | CASSPEGAETQYF | TGTGCCAGCAGCCCCGAGGGGGCTGAGACCCAGTACTTC
TRBJ2-7 | TRBV7-2 | NA | many | 14 | CASSQGLVYYEQYF | TGTGCCAGCAGCCAGGGACTCGTATACTACGAGCAGTACTTC
TRBJ2-3 | TRBV7-8 | TRBD2 | NA | 17 | CASSPRTSGGAANTQYF | TGTGCCAGCAGCCCGAGGACTAGCGGGGGGGCCGCTAATACGCAGTATTTT
TRBJ2-2 | TRBV21-1 | NA | NA | 19 | CASSKTNGAGVRNTGELFF | TGTGCCAGCAGCAAAACCAATGGGGCAGGGGTACGGAACACCGGGGAGCTGTTTTTT
TRBJ2-4 | TRBV7-2 | NA | few | 14 | CASSLVAAQNIQYF | TGTGCCAGCAGCTTAGTGGCGGCACAAAACATTCAGTACTTC
TRBJ1-2 | TRBV5-1 | NA | many | 13 | CASSWDKNYGYTF | TGCGCCAGCAGCTGGGACAAAAACTATGGCTACACCTTC
TRBJ1-1 | TRBV5-1 | NA | many | 15 | CASSLQGAGNTEAFF | TGCGCCAGCAGCTTACAAGGGGCGGGGAACACTGAAGCTTTCTTT
TRBJ1-1 | TRBV5-1 | NA | many | 13 | CASSLELNTEAFF | TGCGCCAGCAGCTTGGAGCTGAACACTGAAGCTTTCTTT
TRBJ2-2 | TRBV7-6 | TRBD2 | many | 15 | CASSLGAGVTGELFF | TGTGCCAGCAGCTTAGGAGCGGGGGTCACCGGGGAGCTGTTTTTT
TRBJ2-1 | TRBV5-1 | NA | many | 14 | CASSLYLARNEQFF | TGCGCCAGCAGCTTGTATCTAGCACGCAATGAGCAGTTCTTC
TRBJ2-2 | TRBV7-9 | NA | many | 15 | CASSLMGTDTGELFF | TGTGCCAGCAGCTTAATGGGGACGGATACCGGGGAGCTGTTTTTT
TRBJ1-1 | TRBV4-1 | NA | many | 17 | CASSQDRSPQVGTEAFF | TGCGCCAGCAGCCAAGATAGGAGCCCGCAGGTTGGCACTGAAGCTTTCTTT
TRBJ1-3 | TRBV28 | NA | few | 15 | CASRMGTFGGNTIYF | TGTGCCAGTCGCATGGGAACCTTCGGGGGAAACACCATATATTTT
TRBJ2-1 | TRBV11-2 | NA | many | 15 | CASSLDLVAYNEQFF | TGTGCCAGCAGCTTAGATTTGGTGGCCTACAATGAGCAGTTCTTC